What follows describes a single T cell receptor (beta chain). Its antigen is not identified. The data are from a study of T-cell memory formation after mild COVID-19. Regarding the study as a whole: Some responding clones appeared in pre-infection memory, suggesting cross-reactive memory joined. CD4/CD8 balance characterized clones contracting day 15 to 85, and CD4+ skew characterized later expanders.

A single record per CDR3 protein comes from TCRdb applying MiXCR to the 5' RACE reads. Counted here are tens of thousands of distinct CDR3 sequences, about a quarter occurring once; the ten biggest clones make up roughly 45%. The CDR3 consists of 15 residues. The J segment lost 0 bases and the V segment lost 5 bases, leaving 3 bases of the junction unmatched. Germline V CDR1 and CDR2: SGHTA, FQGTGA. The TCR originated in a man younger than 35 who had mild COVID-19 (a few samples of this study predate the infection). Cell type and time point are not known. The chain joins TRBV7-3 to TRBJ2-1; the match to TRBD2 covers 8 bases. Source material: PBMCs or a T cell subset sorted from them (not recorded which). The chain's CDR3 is CASSLGGASYNEQFF. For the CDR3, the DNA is TGTGCCAGCAGCCTCGGGGGGGCCTCCTACAATGAGCAGTTCTTC. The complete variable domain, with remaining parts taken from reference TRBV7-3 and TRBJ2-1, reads GAGVSQTPSNKVTEKGKYVELRCDPISGHTALYWYRQSLGQGPEFLIYFQGTGAADDSGLPNDRFFAVRPEGSVSTLKIQRTERGDSAVYLCASSLGGASYNEQFFGPGTRLTVL.